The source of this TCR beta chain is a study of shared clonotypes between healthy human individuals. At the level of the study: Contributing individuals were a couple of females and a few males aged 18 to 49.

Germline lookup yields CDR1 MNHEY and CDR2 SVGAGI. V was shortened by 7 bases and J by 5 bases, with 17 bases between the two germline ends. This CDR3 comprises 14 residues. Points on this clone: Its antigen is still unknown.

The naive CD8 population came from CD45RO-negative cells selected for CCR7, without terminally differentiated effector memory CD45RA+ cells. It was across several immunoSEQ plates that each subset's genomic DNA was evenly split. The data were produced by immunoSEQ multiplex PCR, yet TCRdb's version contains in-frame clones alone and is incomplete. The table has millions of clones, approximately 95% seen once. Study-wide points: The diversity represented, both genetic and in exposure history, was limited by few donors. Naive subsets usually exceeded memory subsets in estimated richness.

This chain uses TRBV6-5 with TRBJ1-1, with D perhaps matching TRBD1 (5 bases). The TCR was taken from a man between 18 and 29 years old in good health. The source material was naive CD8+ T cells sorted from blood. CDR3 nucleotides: TGTGCCAGCATGGATGCAGGGTTTGAAACTGAAGCTTTCTTT. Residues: CASMDAGFETEAFF.